Shown below are 26 T cell receptor beta chains from a single sample sequenced in a study of immune evolution from preneoplasia to lung adenocarcinoma. Profiled with immunoSEQ multiplex PCR; TCRdb holds only in-frame clones, not every one. The table has about 2,000 clones, 65% to 90% seen once; the top ten hold 11%. Sequences were obtained from FFPE adjacent normal lung tissue. The source of these receptors is a person aged 65-85 years with lung adenocarcinoma.

This rearrangement joins TRBV4-2 to TRBJ2-5; D uncertain. V was pared by 3 bases and J by 7 bases, with 15 bases between. Per the germline V gene, CDR1 is LGHNA and CDR2 is YNFKEQ. The CDR3 covers 14 residues. Here the CDR3 DNA reads TGTGCCAGCAGCCAGGCCGGCTCTCTAGGGACCCAGTACTTC. Translated, it gives CASSQAGSLGTQYF.

As concerns this clone: The sample holds other DNA sequences that translate to the same CDR3. The V gene is TRBV5-1, the J gene TRBJ2-1; D possibly corresponds to TRBD2 (6 bases). CDR1 SGHRS and CDR2 YFSETQ come from the germline V gene. The CDR3 has 14 residues. With 4 bases removed from V and 7 bases from J, the gap between germline ends came to 15 bases. CDR3: CASSPSGGKNEQFF. The CDR3 nucleotides are TGCGCCAGCAGCCCCTCCGGAGGGAAGAATGAGCAGTTCTTC.

This sequence joins TRBV6-1 and TRBJ2-5; 7 nucleotides align to TRBD1. Germline V gene data show CDR1 as MNHNS and CDR2 as SASEGT. Trimming removed 2 bases from V and 7 bases from J; junction bases left unmatched: 7. CDR3 size: 14 residues. CDR3 residues: CASSERDSPRTQYF. The CDR3 DNA is TGTGCCAGCAGTGAAAGGGACAGCCCAAGGACCCAGTACTTC.

This chain links TRBV28 with TRBJ1-4, with 11 bases lining up with TRBD1. The V gene's germline CDR1 is MDHEN and CDR2 SYDVKM. Trimming took 8 bases from V and 2 from J; bases not matched to a gene: 4. This CDR3 region has 15 residues. As DNA, the CDR3 is TGTGCCAGCCAAGGACAGGGGGCGACTAATGAAAAACTGTTTTTT. Translation gives CASQGQGATNEKLFF.

The gene calls are TRBV18 and TRBJ1-4; the D is unclear. Germline loops: CDR1 KGHSH, CDR2 LQKENI. The CDR3 runs 16 residues. Trimming stripped 4 bases from V and 4 bases from J, with 16 bases between. The CDR3 region has the DNA TGTGCCAGCTCACTACCTGGTAGCCAGCTTAATGAAAAACTGTTTTTT. Encoded protein: CASSLPGSQLNEKLFF.

The V and J genes are TRBV19 and TRBJ2-1; possible D gene TRBD2, 6 bases. Germline CDR1 is LNHDA and CDR2 is SQIVND (reference sequence). The CDR3 length is 13 residues. Trimming removed 10 bases at V and 0 bases at J, with 10 bases between. The CDR3 region is CATGTLSYNEQFF. CDR3 DNA: TGTGCCACCGGGACTCTCTCCTACAATGAGCAGTTCTTC.

The CDR3 spells CASSRQTEYEGDGYTF. CDR3 nucleotides: TGTGCCAGCAGCCGACAGACGGAGTATGAAGGAGATGGCTACACCTTC. The V gene is TRBV7-9, the J gene TRBJ1-2; possibly TRBD1 for D (5 bases). Germline V CDR1 and CDR2: SEHNR, FQNEAQ (reference sequence). The ends were cut back, 5 bases at V and 6 bases at J, with 22 bases in the middle. The length of the CDR3 is 16 residues. Supplemented by reference TRBV7-9 and TRBJ1-2, the full variable domain reads DTGVSQNPRHKITKRGQNVTFRCDPISEHNRLYWYRQTLGQGPEFLTYFQNEAQLEKSRLLSDRFSAERPKGSFSTLEIQRTEQGDSAMYLCASSRQTEYEGDGYTFGSGTRLTVV.

This rearrangement joins TRBV29-1 to TRBJ1-1; the D gene is possibly TRBD1 (5 bases). This CDR3 has 12 residues. Trimming removed 5 bases from V and 6 bases from J, with 13 bases in between. Germline V gene sequence: CDR1 SQVTM, CDR2 ANQGSEA. The DNA of the CDR3 is TGCAGCGTTCCAGGGCGGAAGTCTGAAGCTTTCTTT. Translated, it gives CSVPGRKSEAFF. Variable domain in full (rest from reference TRBV29-1 and TRBJ1-1): SAVISQKPSRDICQRGTSLTIQCQVDSQVTMMFWYRQQPGQSLTLIATANQGSEATYESGFVIDKFPISRPNLTFSTLTVSNMSPEDSSIYLCSVPGRKSEAFFGQGTRLTVV.

The chain carries TRBV2 and TRBJ2-2; the D gene is possibly TRBD2 (5 bases). Germline CDR1 reads SNHLY; CDR2 reads FYNNEI. The V and J ends lost 7 bases and 3 bases respectively, with 9 bases between them. The CDR3 consists of 13 residues. The CDR3 nucleotides read TGTGCCAGCACGCGGGCCGACACCGGGGAGCTGTTTTTT. It codes for CASTRADTGELFF.

J is TRBJ2-7 and V is TRBV28; 7 bases agree with TRBD2. The CDR3 extends over 13 amino acids. The junction had 8 bases not matched to a gene; V was cut back by 8 bases and J by 4 bases. Germline V gives CDR1 MDHEN, CDR2 SYDVKM. The CDR3 DNA follows: TGTGCCAGCGCATTGCCGGGGGGTTACGAGCAGTACTTC. Its protein is CASALPGGYEQYF.

The chain joins TRBV6-6 to TRBJ2-1; D is uncertain. Per germline, CDR1 MNHNY and CDR2 SVGAGI (reference sequence). The CDR3 has 12 amino acids. V lost 0 bases and J 10 bases, leaving 7 bases between the germline ends. CDR3 loop: CASSYSGDEQFF. In DNA form, the CDR3 reads TGTGCCAGCAGTTACTCTGGAGACGAGCAGTTCTTC.

This clone occurred a few times. The gene calls are TRBV5-3 and TRBJ2-3; 7 bases agree with TRBD1. TRBV5-3 is marked as an open reading frame, function uncertain. J lost 5 bases, V lost 4 bases, and 4 bases had no gene match. The CDR3 runs 13 residues. CDR3 DNA sequence: TGTGCCAGAAGCCGTGACAGGGAAGATACGCAGTATTTT. It yields the protein CARSRDREDTQYF.

This rearrangement joins TRBV5-1 to TRBJ1-4; D is ambiguous. V was pared by 5 bases and J by 0 bases, with 14 bases between. The CDR3 spans 16 residues. The germline V gene has CDR1 SGHRS and CDR2 YFSETQ. As DNA, the CDR3 is TGCGCCAGCAGATTCGGGCCCAGTGCAACTAATGAAAAACTGTTTTTT. Protein product: CASRFGPSATNEKLFF.

The rearrangement joins TRBV5-1 to TRBJ2-7; TRBD2 matches at 8 bases. Germline lookup yields CDR1 SGHRS and CDR2 YFSETQ. Germline trimming cut 0 bases from V and 1 base from J; bases unmatched to any gene: 6. This CDR3 region has 16 residues. CDR3 region: CASSLVGGRTSYEQYF. In nucleotides, the CDR3 is TGCGCCAGCAGCTTGGTCGGCGGGAGGACTTCCTACGAGCAGTACTTC.

This clone occurred once. The chain employs TRBV4-1 and TRBJ1-1; no clear D. Germline CDR1 and CDR2: MGHRA and YSYEKL. Trimming removed 3 bases from V and 0 bases from J, with 11 bases in between. This CDR3 is 15 amino acids long. As DNA, the CDR3 is TGCGCCAGCAGCCAGGAGGTAGTCATGAACACTGAAGCTTTCTTT. As protein: CASSQEVVMNTEAFF.

The chain carries TRBV7-3 and TRBJ2-2; no definite D call. V lost 0 bases and J 2 bases, leaving 7 bases between the germline ends. This CDR3 is built from 15 residues. CDR1 is SGHTA and CDR2 is FQGTGA in the germline V gene. CDR3 region: CASSLTGFNTGELFF. CDR3 DNA: TGTGCCAGCAGCTTAACGGGATTCAACACCGGGGAGCTGTTTTTT. The full variable domain, rest sourced from reference TRBV7-3 and TRBJ2-2, is GAGVSQTPSNKVTEKGKYVELRCDPISGHTALYWYRQSLGQGPEFLIYFQGTGAADDSGLPNDRFFAVRPEGSVSTLKIQRTERGDSAVYLCASSLTGFNTGELFFGEGSRLTVL.

The V and J genes are TRBV2 and TRBJ1-4; D may be TRBD1 (5 bases). Germline V lookup: CDR1 SNHLY, CDR2 FYNNEI. There are 13 residues in the CDR3. V was pared by 6 bases and J by 13 bases, with 18 bases between. The CDR3 here is CASRGDSGGILFF. In DNA, the CDR3 is TGTGCCAGCAGAGGGGACTCCGGAGGGATACTGTTTTTT.

The chain links TRBV29-1 to TRBJ2-1, with D hard to call. Trimming took off 3 bases at V and 3 bases at J, with 12 bases between the two ends. The CDR3 covers 14 residues. Germline V gene sequence: CDR1 SQVTM, CDR2 ANQGSEA. CDR3 protein: CSVDREFHYNEQFF. The CDR3 DNA reads TGCAGCGTTGATAGAGAATTCCACTACAATGAGCAGTTCTTC.

V usage is TRBV6-5 and J usage is TRBJ1-4; D not certain. This CDR3 contains 12 residues. Trimming shortened V by 4 bases and J by 6 bases, and 6 bases separated the two germline ends. The germline V gene has CDR1 MNHEY and CDR2 SVGAGI. The CDR3 sequence: CASSSQDEKLFF. CDR3 coding DNA: TGTGCCAGCAGTTCTCAGGATGAAAAACTGTTTTTT.

This rearrangement joins TRBV6-1 to TRBJ2-7; D not resolved. V gave up 0 bases and J gave up 6 bases, with 9 bases separating them. The CDR3 has 13 amino acids. Germline assignment: CDR1 MNHNS and CDR2 SASEGT. The CDR3 region is CASSEARQSEQYF. The DNA for the CDR3 is TGTGCCAGCAGTGAAGCTCGGCAGAGCGAGCAGTACTTC.

The rearrangement uses TRBV28 and TRBJ1-2, with D possibly being TRBD1 (6 bases). The V and J ends lost 5 bases and 5 bases respectively, with 21 bases between them. Looked up from germline, CDR1 is MDHEN and CDR2 is SYDVKM. The CDR3 runs to 16 residues. The CDR3 here is CASSPVRGAQWYGYTF. CDR3 coding DNA: TGTGCCAGCAGTCCCGTTCGGGGGGCGCAGTGGTATGGCTACACCTTC.

This sequence joins TRBV2 and TRBJ2-7, with D uncertain. The V gene's germline CDR1 is SNHLY and CDR2 FYNNEI. The CDR3 extends over 12 amino acids. Deletions cut 1 base from V and 3 bases from J, with 4 bases between. CDR3 in amino acids: CASSEGGYEQYF. CDR3 nucleotide sequence: TGTGCCAGCAGTGAAGGCGGCTACGAGCAGTACTTC.

This clone was detected a few times. The V and J genes are TRBV28 and TRBJ2-7, with TRBD1 as a possible D gene (5 bases). Germline V gives CDR1 MDHEN, CDR2 SYDVKM. The V end was cut by 2 bases, the J end by 0 bases, with 14 bases between. The CDR3 totals 16 residues. In nucleotides, the CDR3 is TGTGCCAGCAGTTTAATTGGGGCTTTCAGCTCCTACGAGCAGTACTTC. It yields the protein CASSLIGAFSSYEQYF.

Concerning this clone: Other DNA sequences in the same sample also yield this CDR3. V usage is TRBV7-9 and J usage is TRBJ1-5; the D gene is possibly TRBD1 (5 bases). Germline V gene sequence: CDR1 SEHNR, CDR2 FQNEAQ (reference sequence). Trimming stripped 5 bases from V and 4 bases from J, with 18 bases between. The CDR3 runs 16 residues. The DNA of the CDR3 is TGTGCCAGCAGCCCTCAGCGGGGGGGAGATAATCAGCCCCAGCATTTT. Translating it yields CASSPQRGGDNQPQHF.

The rearrangement links TRBV11-3 to TRBJ2-7; the D gene is possibly TRBD2 (5 bases). The V gene lost 1 base and the J gene lost 6 bases, with 10 bases spanning the gap. Germline-derived CDR1 and CDR2 are SGHNT and YENEEA. The CDR3 has 13 residues. CDR3: CASSLVGMTEQYF. CDR3 coding DNA: TGTGCCAGCAGCTTAGTCGGGATGACCGAGCAGTACTTC.

The chain is built from TRBV5-1 and TRBJ2-5; D call uncertain. The CDR3 consists of 14 residues. Per the germline V gene, CDR1 is SGHRS and CDR2 is YFSETQ. Trimming left V 0 bases short and J 4 bases short, with 10 bases between. CDR3 coding DNA: TGCGCCAGCAGCTTGGGTGCGGCACTAGAGACCCAGTACTTC. Its translation is CASSLGAALETQYF.